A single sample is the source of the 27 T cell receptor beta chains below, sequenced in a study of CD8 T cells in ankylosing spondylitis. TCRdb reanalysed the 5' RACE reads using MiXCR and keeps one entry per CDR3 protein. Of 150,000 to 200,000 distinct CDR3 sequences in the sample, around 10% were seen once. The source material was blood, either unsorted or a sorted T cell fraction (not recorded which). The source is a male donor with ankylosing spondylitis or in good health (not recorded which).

The CDR3 sequence is CASSQYTGGLGQPQHF. CDR3 bases: TGCGCCAGCAGCCAGTATACAGGGGGCTTAGGTCAGCCCCAGCATTTT. The V and J genes are TRBV4-3 and TRBJ1-5, with 9 bases aligning to TRBD1. The V gene's germline CDR1 is LGHNA and CDR2 YSLEER. The ends lost 3 bases at V and 6 bases at J; junction bases unmatched: 9. CDR3 size: 16 residues.

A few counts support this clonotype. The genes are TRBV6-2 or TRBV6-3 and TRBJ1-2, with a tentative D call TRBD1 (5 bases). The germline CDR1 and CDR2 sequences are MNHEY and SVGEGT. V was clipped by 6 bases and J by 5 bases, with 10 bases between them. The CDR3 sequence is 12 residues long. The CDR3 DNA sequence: TGTGCCAGCAGCCCCGGACAATATGGCTACACCTTC. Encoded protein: CASSPGQYGYTF.

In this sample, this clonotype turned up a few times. Here the CDR3 DNA reads TGTGCCAGCTCAAGCGGCACTTCCTACAATGAGCAGTTCTTC. Its translation: CASSSGTSYNEQFF. The V gene is TRBV18, the J gene TRBJ2-1; perhaps TRBD2 as D (5 bases). Between the trimmed V and J ends, which lost 5 bases and 1 base, there was a span of 9 bases. Germline V gives CDR1 KGHSH, CDR2 LQKENI. The CDR3 runs 14 residues.

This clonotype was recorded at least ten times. CDR3 loop: CASGGGLLAKNIQYF. In DNA form, the CDR3 reads TGTGCCAGCGGAGGGGGTCTCCTAGCCAAAAACATTCAGTACTTC. The chain combines TRBV28 with TRBJ2-4; D may correspond to TRBD1 or TRBD2 (6 bases each). The CDR3 is 15 residues long. With 8 bases removed from V and 0 bases from J, the gap between germline ends came to 14 bases. Germline CDR1 and CDR2: MDHEN and SYDVKM.

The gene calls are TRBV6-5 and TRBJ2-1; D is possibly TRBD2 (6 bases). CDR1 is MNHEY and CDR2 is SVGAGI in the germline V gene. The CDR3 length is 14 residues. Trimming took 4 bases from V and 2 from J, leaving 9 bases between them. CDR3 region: CASSSGRTYNEQFF. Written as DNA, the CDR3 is TGTGCCAGCAGTTCCGGGAGAACCTACAATGAGCAGTTCTTC.

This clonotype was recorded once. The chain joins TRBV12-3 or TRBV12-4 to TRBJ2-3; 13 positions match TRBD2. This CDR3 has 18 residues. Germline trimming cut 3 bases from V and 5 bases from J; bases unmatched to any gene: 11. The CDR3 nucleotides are TGTGCCAGCAGTTTGGGACTAGCGGGATCCGGGCAGGGAGATACGCAGTATTTT. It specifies CASSLGLAGSGQGDTQYF.

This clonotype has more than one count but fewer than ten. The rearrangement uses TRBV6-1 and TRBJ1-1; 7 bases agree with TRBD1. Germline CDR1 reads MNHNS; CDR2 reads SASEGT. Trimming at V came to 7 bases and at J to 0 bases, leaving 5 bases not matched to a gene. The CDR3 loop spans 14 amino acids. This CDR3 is CASTLQGLNTEAFF. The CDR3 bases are TGTGCCAGCACCTTACAGGGGTTGAACACTGAAGCTTTCTTT.

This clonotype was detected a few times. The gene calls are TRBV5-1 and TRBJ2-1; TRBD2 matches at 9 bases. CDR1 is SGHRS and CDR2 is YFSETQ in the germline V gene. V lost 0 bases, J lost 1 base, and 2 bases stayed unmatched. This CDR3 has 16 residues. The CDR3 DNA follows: TGCGCCAGCAGCTTGGTTAGCGGGAGATCCTACAATGAGCAGTTCTTC. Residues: CASSLVSGRSYNEQFF. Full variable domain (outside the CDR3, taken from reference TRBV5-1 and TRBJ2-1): KAGVTQTPRYLIKTRGQQVTLSCSPISGHRSVSWYQQTPGQGLQFLFEYFSETQRNKGNFPGRFSGRQFSNSRSEMNVSTLELGDSALYLCASSLVSGRSYNEQFFGPGTRLTVL.

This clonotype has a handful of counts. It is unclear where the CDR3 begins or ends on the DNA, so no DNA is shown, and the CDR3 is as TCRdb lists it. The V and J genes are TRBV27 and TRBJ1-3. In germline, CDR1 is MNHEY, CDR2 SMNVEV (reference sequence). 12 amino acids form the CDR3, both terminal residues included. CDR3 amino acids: CASSSSVGTIYF.

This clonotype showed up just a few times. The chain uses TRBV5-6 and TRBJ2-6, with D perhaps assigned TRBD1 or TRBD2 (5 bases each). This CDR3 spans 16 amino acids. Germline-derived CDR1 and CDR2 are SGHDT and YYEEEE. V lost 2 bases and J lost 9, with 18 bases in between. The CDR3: CASSLSNSRGHNVLTF. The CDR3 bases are TGTGCCAGCAGCTTATCAAATTCGAGGGGCCACAACGTCCTGACTTTC.

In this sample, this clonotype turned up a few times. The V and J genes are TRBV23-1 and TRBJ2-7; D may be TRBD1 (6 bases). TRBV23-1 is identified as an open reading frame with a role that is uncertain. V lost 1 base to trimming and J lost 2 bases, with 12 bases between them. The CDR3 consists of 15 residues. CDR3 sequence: CASSQWQGFTYEQYF. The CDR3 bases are TGCGCCAGCAGTCAATGGCAGGGGTTCACCTACGAGCAGTACTTC.

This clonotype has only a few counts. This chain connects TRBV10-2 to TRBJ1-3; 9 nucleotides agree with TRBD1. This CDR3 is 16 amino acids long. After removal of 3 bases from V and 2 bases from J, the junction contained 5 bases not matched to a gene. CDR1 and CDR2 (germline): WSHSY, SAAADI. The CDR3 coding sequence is TGCGCCAGCAGTGACCGGGACAGGGCACCTGGAAACACCATATATTTT. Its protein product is CASSDRDRAPGNTIYF.

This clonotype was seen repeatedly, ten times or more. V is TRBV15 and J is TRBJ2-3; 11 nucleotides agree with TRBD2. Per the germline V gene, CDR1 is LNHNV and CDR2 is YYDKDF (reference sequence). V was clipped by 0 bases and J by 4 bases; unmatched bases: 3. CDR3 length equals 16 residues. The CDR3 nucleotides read TGTGCCACCAGCAGAGAGACTAGCGGGGTCCCAGATACGCAGTATTTT. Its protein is CATSRETSGVPDTQYF.

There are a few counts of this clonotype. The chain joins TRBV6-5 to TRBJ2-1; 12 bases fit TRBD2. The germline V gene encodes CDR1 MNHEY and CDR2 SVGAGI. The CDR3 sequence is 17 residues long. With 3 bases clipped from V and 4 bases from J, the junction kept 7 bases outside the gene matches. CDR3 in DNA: TGTGCCAGCAGTTATTCCCTCCTAGCGGGAGGGTACAATGAGCAGTTCTTC. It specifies CASSYSLLAGGYNEQFF.

In DNA form, the CDR3 reads TGTGCCAGCAGCCCTCAGGGGGCTTGGGAAGATACGCAGTATTTT. Protein: CASSPQGAWEDTQYF. This chain links TRBV3-1 with TRBJ2-3; 8 positions agree with TRBD1. The CDR3 loop spans 15 amino acids. V lost 4 bases, J lost 5 bases, and 8 bases stayed unmatched. Germline V gene sequence: CDR1 LGHDT, CDR2 YNNKEL (reference sequence).

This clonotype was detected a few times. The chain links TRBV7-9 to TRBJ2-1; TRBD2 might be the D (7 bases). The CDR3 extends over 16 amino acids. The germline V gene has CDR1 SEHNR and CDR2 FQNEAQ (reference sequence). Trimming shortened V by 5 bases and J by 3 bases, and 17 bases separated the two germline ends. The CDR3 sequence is CASSQGRAGFYNEQFF. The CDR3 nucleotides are TGTGCCAGCAGCCAGGGGAGAGCGGGGTTCTACAATGAGCAGTTCTTC.

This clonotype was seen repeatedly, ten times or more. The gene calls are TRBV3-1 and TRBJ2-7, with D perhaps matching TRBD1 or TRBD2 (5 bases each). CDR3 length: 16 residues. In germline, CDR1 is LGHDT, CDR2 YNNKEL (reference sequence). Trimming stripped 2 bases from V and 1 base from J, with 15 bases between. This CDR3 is CASSQFVGEGSYEQYF. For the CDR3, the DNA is TGTGCCAGCAGCCAATTCGTGGGAGAGGGGTCCTACGAGCAGTACTTC.

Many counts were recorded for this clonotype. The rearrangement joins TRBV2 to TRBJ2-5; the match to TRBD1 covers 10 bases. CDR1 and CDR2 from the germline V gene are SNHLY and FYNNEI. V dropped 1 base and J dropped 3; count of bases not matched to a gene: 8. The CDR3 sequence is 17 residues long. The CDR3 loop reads CASSEGTGTGAKETQYF. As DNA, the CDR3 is TGTGCCAGCAGTGAAGGTACAGGGACAGGGGCGAAAGAGACCCAGTACTTC.

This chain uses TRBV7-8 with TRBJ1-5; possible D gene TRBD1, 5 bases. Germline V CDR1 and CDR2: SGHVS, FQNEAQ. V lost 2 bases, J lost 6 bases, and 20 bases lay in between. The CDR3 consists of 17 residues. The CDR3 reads CASSLRRGTASLQPQHF. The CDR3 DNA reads TGTGCCAGCAGCTTAAGAAGGGGCACAGCCTCCCTTCAGCCCCAGCATTTT.

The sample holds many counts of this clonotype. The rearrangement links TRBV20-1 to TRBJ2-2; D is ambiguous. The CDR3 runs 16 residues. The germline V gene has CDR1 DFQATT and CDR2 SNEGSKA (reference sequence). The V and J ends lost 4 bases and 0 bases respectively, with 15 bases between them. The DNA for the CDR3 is TGCAGTGCTAACGACTTAGGCAAAACGAACACCGGGGAGCTGTTTTTT. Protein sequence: CSANDLGKTNTGELFF.

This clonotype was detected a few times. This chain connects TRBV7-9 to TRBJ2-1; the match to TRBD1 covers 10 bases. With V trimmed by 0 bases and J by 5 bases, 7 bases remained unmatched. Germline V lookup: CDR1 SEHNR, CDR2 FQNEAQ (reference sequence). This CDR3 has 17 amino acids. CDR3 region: CASSLARGTGVNNEQFF. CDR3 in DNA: TGTGCCAGCAGCTTAGCGAGAGGGACAGGGGTTAACAATGAGCAGTTCTTC.

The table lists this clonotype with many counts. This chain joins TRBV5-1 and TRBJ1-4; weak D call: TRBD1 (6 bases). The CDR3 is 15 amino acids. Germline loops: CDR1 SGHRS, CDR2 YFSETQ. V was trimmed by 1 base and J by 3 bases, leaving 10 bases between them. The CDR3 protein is CASSLLQGSNEKLFF. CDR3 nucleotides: TGCGCCAGCAGCTTGTTACAGGGCTCTAATGAAAAACTGTTTTTT.

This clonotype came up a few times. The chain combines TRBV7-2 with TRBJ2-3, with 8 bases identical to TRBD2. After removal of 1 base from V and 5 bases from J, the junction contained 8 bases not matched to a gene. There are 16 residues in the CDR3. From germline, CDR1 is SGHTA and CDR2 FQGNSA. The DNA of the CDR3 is TGTGCCAGCAGCTTAGGGACTAGCTTTTCTGGAGATACGCAGTATTTT. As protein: CASSLGTSFSGDTQYF.

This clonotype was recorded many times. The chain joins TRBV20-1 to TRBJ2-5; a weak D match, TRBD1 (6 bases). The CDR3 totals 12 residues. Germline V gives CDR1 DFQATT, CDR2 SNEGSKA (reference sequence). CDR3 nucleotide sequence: TGCAGCGTACAGGGCAGTGAAGAGACCCAGTACTTC. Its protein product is CSVQGSEETQYF.

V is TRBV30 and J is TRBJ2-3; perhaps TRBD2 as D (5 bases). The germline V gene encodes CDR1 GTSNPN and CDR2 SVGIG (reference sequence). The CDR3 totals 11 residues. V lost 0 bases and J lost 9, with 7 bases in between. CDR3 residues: CAWSVGETQYF. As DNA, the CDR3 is TGTGCCTGGAGTGTGGGAGAAACGCAGTATTTT.

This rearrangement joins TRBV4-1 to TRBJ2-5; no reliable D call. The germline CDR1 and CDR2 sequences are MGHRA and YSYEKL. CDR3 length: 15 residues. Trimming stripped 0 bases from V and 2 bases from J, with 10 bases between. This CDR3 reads CASSQDSAFQETQYF. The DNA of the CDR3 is TGCGCCAGCAGCCAAGATTCAGCTTTTCAAGAGACCCAGTACTTC.

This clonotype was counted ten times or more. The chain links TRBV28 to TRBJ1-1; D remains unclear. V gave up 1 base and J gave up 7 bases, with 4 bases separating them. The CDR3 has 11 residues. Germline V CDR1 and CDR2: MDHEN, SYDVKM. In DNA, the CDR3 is TGTGCCAGCAGTTTATTCAGTGAAGCTTTCTTT. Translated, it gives CASSLFSEAFF.